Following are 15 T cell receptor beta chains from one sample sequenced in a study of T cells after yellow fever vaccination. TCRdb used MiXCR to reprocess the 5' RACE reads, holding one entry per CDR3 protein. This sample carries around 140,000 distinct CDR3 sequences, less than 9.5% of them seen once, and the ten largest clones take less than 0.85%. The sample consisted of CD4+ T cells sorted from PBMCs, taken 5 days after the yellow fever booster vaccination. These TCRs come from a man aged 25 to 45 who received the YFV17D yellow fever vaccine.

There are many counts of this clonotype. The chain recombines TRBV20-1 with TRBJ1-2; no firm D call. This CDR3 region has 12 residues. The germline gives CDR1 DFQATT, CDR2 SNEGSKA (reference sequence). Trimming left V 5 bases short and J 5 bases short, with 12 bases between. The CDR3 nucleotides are TGCAGTGCTCGCCCCAGTGGTTATGGCTACACCTTC. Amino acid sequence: CSARPSGYGYTF.

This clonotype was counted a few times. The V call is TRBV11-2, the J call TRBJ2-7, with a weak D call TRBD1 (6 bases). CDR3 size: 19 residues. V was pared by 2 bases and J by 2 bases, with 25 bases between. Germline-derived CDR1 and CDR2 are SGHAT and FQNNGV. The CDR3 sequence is CASSLFATSHLGHTYEQYF. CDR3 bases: TGTGCCAGCAGCTTATTTGCCACCTCCCACCTGGGACACACCTACGAGCAGTACTTC.

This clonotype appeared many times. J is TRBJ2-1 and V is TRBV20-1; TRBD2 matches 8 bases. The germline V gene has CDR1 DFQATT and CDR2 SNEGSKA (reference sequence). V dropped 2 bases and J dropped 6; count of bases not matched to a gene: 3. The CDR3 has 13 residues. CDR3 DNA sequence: TGCAGTGCTAGATCTGCGGGAGGCAATGAGCAGTTCTTC. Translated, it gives CSARSAGGNEQFF.

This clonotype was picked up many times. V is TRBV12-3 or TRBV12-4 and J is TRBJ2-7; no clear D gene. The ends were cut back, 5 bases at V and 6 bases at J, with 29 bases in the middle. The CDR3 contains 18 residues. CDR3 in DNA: TGTGCCAGCAGTGATTCCGGCGCGGCCCCGTGCTTTGACGGCGAGCAGTACTTC. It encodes CASSDSGAAPCFDGEQYF.

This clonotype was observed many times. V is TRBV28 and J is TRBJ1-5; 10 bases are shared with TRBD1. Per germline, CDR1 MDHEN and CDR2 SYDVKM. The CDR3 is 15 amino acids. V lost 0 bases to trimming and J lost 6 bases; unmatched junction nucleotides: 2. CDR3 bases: TGTGCCAGCAGTTTATGGGGACAGGGGAGTCAGCCCCAGCATTTT. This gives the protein CASSLWGQGSQPQHF.

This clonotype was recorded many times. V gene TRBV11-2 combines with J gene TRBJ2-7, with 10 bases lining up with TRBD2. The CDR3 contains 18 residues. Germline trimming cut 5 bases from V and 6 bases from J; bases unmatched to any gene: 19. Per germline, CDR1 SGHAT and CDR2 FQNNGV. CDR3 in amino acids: CASSHTSGTLAGPGEQYF. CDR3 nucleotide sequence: TGTGCCAGCAGCCACACTAGCGGAACACTAGCGGGACCTGGCGAGCAGTACTTC.

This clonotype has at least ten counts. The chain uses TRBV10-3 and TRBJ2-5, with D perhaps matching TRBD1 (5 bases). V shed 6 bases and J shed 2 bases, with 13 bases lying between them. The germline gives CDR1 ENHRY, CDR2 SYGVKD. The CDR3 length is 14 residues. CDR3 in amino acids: CAIRKDSDQETQYF. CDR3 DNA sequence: TGTGCCATCAGGAAAGACAGTGATCAAGAGACCCAGTACTTC.

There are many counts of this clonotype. CDR3 nucleotides: TGTGCCAGCAGCCTATCTGGACTAGCGGGGAACACCGGGGAGCTGTTTTTT. It yields the protein CASSLSGLAGNTGELFF. The chain joins TRBV3-1 to TRBJ2-2; TRBD2 matches 11 bases. V shed 4 bases and J 1 base; nucleotides not matched to a gene: 5. This CDR3 is 17 amino acids long. Germline CDR1 and CDR2: LGHDT and YNNKEL (reference sequence).

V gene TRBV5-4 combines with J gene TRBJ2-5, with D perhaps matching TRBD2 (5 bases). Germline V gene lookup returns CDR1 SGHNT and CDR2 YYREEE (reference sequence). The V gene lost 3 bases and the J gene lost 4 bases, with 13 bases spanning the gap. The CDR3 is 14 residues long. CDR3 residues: CASSSNKGAETQYF. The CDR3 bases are TGTGCCAGCAGCTCTAACAAGGGAGCAGAGACCCAGTACTTC.

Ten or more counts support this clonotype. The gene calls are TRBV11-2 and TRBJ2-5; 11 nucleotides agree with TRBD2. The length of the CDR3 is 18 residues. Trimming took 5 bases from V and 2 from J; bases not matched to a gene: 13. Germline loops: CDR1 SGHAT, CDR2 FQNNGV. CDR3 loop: CASSLLGLAGPFQETQYF. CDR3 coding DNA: TGTGCCAGCAGCCTACTAGGACTAGCGGGTCCCTTTCAAGAGACCCAGTACTTC.

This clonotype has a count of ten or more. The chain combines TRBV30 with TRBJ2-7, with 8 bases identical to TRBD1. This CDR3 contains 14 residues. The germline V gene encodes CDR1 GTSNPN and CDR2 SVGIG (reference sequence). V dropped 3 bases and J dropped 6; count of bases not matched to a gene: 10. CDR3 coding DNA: TGTGCCTGGAGCCGGACAGGGTCCAATCTCGAGCAGTACTTC. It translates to CAWSRTGSNLEQYF.

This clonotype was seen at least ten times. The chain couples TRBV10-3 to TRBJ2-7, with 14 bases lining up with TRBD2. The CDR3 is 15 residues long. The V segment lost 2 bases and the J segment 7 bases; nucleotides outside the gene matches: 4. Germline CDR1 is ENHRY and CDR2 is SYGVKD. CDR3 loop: CAISEATSGRGEQYF. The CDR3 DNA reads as TGTGCCATCAGTGAGGCGACTAGCGGGAGGGGAGAGCAGTACTTC.

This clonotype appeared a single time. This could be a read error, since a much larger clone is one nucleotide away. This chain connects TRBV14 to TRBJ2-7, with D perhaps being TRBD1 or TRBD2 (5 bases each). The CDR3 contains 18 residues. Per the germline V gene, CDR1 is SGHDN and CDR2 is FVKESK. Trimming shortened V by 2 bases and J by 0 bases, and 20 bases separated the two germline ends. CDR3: CASSQRSGLRERSYEQYF. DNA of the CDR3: TGTGCCAGCAGCCAAAGGTCGGGGCTGAGGGAGCGCTCCTACGAGCAGTACTTC.

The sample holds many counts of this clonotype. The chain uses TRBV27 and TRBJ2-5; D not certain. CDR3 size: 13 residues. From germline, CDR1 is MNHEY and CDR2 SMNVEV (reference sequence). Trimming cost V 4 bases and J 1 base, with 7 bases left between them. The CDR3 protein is CASSSTFQETQYF. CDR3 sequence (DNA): TGTGCCAGCAGTTCCACATTCCAAGAGACCCAGTACTTC.

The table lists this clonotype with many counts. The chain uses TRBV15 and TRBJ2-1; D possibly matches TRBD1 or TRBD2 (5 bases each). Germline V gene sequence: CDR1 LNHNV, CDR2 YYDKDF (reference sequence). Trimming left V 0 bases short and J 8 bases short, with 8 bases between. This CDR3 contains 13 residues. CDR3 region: CATSRDLGDEQFF. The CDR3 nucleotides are TGTGCCACCAGCAGAGATCTGGGGGATGAGCAGTTCTTC.